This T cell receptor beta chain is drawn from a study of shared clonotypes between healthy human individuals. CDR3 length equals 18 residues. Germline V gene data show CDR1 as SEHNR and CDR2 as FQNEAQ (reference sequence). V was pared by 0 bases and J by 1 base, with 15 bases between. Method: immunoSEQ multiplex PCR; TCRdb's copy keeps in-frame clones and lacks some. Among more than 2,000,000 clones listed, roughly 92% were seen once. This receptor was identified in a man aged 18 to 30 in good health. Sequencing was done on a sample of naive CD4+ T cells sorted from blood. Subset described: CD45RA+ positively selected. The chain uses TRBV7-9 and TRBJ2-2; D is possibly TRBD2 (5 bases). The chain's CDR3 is CASSLARVKGGNTGELFF. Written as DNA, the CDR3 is TGTGCCAGCAGCTTAGCAAGGGTAAAAGGAGGGAACACCGGGGAGCTGTTTTTT.